Listed below are T cell receptor beta chains from one sample, sequenced in a study of regulatory T cells in long-lasting Graves disease. TCRdb reprocessed the multiplex PCR reads via MiXCR and lists one record per CDR3 protein. The data contain under 450,000 distinct CDR3 sequences, around 15% of them singletons. These data were also filed under a second study, of T cells in Graves' hyperthyroidism and ophthalmopathy.

The sequencing here drew on peripheral blood mononuclear cells (PBMCs), taken at new diagnosis, from a patient treated with antithyroid drugs. These receptors originate from a woman between 18 and 29 years old with Graves disease. Both conserved end residues are part of each CDR3. Each record gives: clone size, J gene, V gene, D gene, CDR3 DNA, CDR3 protein. The D gene is left open where the match is weak. A clone size is listed for some rows: how often the clone was seen (once, few, many), or a class if it is expanded.

clone_size: few; j_call: TRBJ1-5; v_call: TRBV10-3; d_call: .; cdr3_nt: TGTGCCATCAGTCCCTCTTCTTGGGGAGGACAGCCCCAGCATTTT; cdr3_aa: CAISPSSWGGQPQHF
clone_size: many; j_call: TRBJ2-3; v_call: TRBV12-3/TRBV12-4; d_call: .; cdr3_nt: TGTGCCGGGCGACAAGGGGCTGGGACAGATACGCAGTATTTT; cdr3_aa: CAGRQGAGTDTQYF
clone_size: .; j_call: TRBJ2-3; v_call: TRBV5-1; d_call: TRBD2; cdr3_nt: TGCGCCAGCAGCTCGGGAACTAGCGGGGGAACCACAGATACGCAGTATTTT; cdr3_aa: CASSSGTSGGTTDTQYF
clone_size: .; j_call: TRBJ1-6; v_call: TRBV14; d_call: .; cdr3_nt: TGTGCCAGCAGCCCAGACTCGGGCCTCTATAATTCACCCCTCCACTTT; cdr3_aa: CASSPDSGLYNSPLHF
clone_size: many; j_call: TRBJ2-7; v_call: TRBV20-1; d_call: .; cdr3_nt: TGCAGTGCTAGAAATGCCGGGACCCCAAGGACATGGGAGCAGTACTTC; cdr3_aa: CSARNAGTPRTWEQYF
clone_size: many; j_call: TRBJ2-1; v_call: TRBV18; d_call: .; cdr3_nt: TGTGCCAGCTCACCATCCCATAGCTCCTACAATGAGCAGTTCTTC; cdr3_aa: CASSPSHSSYNEQFF
clone_size: .; j_call: TRBJ2-5; v_call: TRBV6-1; d_call: TRBD2; cdr3_nt: TGTGCCAGCAGTGAACGGACTAGCGGGGGTCAAGAGACCCAGTACTTC; cdr3_aa: CASSERTSGGQETQYF
clone_size: many; j_call: TRBJ2-1; v_call: TRBV12-3/TRBV12-4; d_call: TRBD2; cdr3_nt: TGTGCCAGCAGTCCCGGGGGGGCGGTCCATGAGCAGTTCTTC; cdr3_aa: CASSPGGAVHEQFF
clone_size: many; j_call: TRBJ2-5; v_call: TRBV20-1; d_call: .; cdr3_nt: TGCAGTGCCCCAGGTAGCGGCCCAGGCCAAGAGACCCAGTACTTC; cdr3_aa: CSAPGSGPGQETQYF
clone_size: many; j_call: TRBJ2-1; v_call: TRBV20-1; d_call: TRBD1; cdr3_nt: TGCAGTGCTAGAGCCCCTCCTGGGACAGGGTACAATGAGCAGTTCTTC; cdr3_aa: CSARAPPGTGYNEQFF
clone_size: .; j_call: TRBJ1-6; v_call: TRBV4-1; d_call: .; cdr3_nt: TGCGCCAGCAGCCCTGGAGGGGAAGGGTATAATTCACCCCTCCACTTT; cdr3_aa: CASSPGGEGYNSPLHF
clone_size: .; j_call: TRBJ2-6; v_call: TRBV5-1; d_call: .; cdr3_nt: TGCGCCAGCAGCTTGGGGGGATACTCTGGGGCCAACGTCCTGACTTTC; cdr3_aa: CASSLGGYSGANVLTF
clone_size: .; j_call: TRBJ2-1; v_call: TRBV11-2; d_call: .; cdr3_nt: TGTGCCAGCAGCTTAGCTAGCCTCAATGAGCAGTTCTTC; cdr3_aa: CASSLASLNEQFF
clone_size: many; j_call: TRBJ1-2; v_call: TRBV5-1; d_call: .; cdr3_nt: TGTGCCAGCAGCGTGGGACTACACTATGGCTACACCTTC; cdr3_aa: CASSVGLHYGYTF
clone_size: many; j_call: TRBJ2-1; v_call: TRBV19; d_call: .; cdr3_nt: TGTGCCAGTAGTAGAGGGACATCCACCTACAATGAGCAGTTCTTC; cdr3_aa: CASSRGTSTYNEQFF
clone_size: .; j_call: TRBJ2-5; v_call: TRBV6-1; d_call: .; cdr3_nt: TGTGCCAGCAGTGTAACAGTTGGTGAAATCGGGACCCAGTACTTC; cdr3_aa: CASSVTVGEIGTQYF
clone_size: many; j_call: TRBJ2-4; v_call: TRBV11-2; d_call: .; cdr3_nt: TGTGCCTCCAGGACTTTAGGCAAAAACATTCAGTACTTC; cdr3_aa: CASRTLGKNIQYF
clone_size: many; j_call: TRBJ2-1; v_call: TRBV27; d_call: TRBD2; cdr3_nt: TGTGCCGTGGGGACTAGCGGGAGGGCCAACAATGAGCAGTTCTTC; cdr3_aa: CAVGTSGRANNEQFF
clone_size: many; j_call: TRBJ2-7; v_call: TRBV7-6; d_call: .; cdr3_nt: TGTGCCAGCAGCCCAGAACCCAGCGGAGACTACGAGCAGTACTTC; cdr3_aa: CASSPEPSGDYEQYF
clone_size: .; j_call: TRBJ1-3; v_call: TRBV20-1; d_call: .; cdr3_nt: TGCAGTGCTAGAGGGATAGGGACTGGAAACACCATATATTTT; cdr3_aa: CSARGIGTGNTIYF
clone_size: many; j_call: TRBJ1-5; v_call: TRBV30; d_call: .; cdr3_nt: TGTGCCTGGAGTGGTGGAGGGACCCAGCCCCAGCATTTT; cdr3_aa: CAWSGGGTQPQHF
clone_size: .; j_call: TRBJ2-7; v_call: TRBV19; d_call: .; cdr3_nt: TGTGCCACCGAACCAGGGTACTACGAGCAGTACTTC; cdr3_aa: CATEPGYYEQYF
clone_size: .; j_call: TRBJ2-2; v_call: TRBV6-1; d_call: .; cdr3_nt: TGTGCCAGCAGGCCTTATAGGGCGCGAAACACCGGGGAGCTGTTTTTT; cdr3_aa: CASRPYRARNTGELFF
clone_size: many; j_call: TRBJ2-7; v_call: TRBV18; d_call: TRBD2; cdr3_nt: TGTGCCAGCTCACCCCGACTAGCGGGGACGTACGAGCAGTACTTC; cdr3_aa: CASSPRLAGTYEQYF
clone_size: many; j_call: TRBJ1-1; v_call: TRBV6-1; d_call: .; cdr3_nt: TGTGCCAGCAGTGAAGTTGGGTTCTCTGAAGCTTTCTTT; cdr3_aa: CASSEVGFSEAFF
clone_size: .; j_call: TRBJ1-2; v_call: TRBV7-3; d_call: .; cdr3_nt: TGTGCCAGCAGCTTAATGGGTGGAGGGGAGTCGTATGGCTACACCTTC; cdr3_aa: CASSLMGGGESYGYTF
clone_size: many; j_call: TRBJ2-1; v_call: TRBV2; d_call: .; cdr3_nt: TGTGCCAGCAGGGACTTCTCCTACAATGAGCAGTTCTTC; cdr3_aa: CASRDFSYNEQFF
clone_size: many; j_call: TRBJ1-1; v_call: TRBV6-1; d_call: .; cdr3_nt: TGTGCCAGCAGTGTCGGGGGTAAGACTGAAGCTTTCTTT; cdr3_aa: CASSVGGKTEAFF
clone_size: many; j_call: TRBJ1-5; v_call: TRBV2; d_call: .; cdr3_nt: TGTGCCAGCAAAAAGGGAGGCAATCAGCCCCAGCATTTT; cdr3_aa: CASKKGGNQPQHF
clone_size: .; j_call: TRBJ2-4; v_call: TRBV9; d_call: .; cdr3_nt: TGTGCCAGCAGCGAGGGATTCAGGGACATTCAGTACTTC; cdr3_aa: CASSEGFRDIQYF
clone_size: .; j_call: TRBJ2-7; v_call: TRBV29-1; d_call: .; cdr3_nt: TGCAGCGTTGCGGGGGTTGGCGAGCAGTACTTC; cdr3_aa: CSVAGVGEQYF
clone_size: few; j_call: TRBJ1-2; v_call: TRBV3-1; d_call: .; cdr3_nt: TGTGCCAGCAGCCGGGGTCATGGCTACACCTTC; cdr3_aa: CASSRGHGYTF
clone_size: many; j_call: TRBJ2-2; v_call: TRBV2; d_call: TRBD1; cdr3_nt: TGTGCCAGCAGGACCGGGACAGGGGCCACCGGGGAGCTGTTTTTT; cdr3_aa: CASRTGTGATGELFF
clone_size: many; j_call: TRBJ2-3; v_call: TRBV28; d_call: .; cdr3_nt: TGTGCCAGCACCTTGGGGGGGGCGGCCACAGATACGCAGTATTTT; cdr3_aa: CASTLGGAATDTQYF
clone_size: .; j_call: TRBJ1-5; v_call: TRBV29-1; d_call: TRBD1; cdr3_nt: TGCAGCGTACGAACAGGGGCCTCTCAGCCCCAGCATTTT; cdr3_aa: CSVRTGASQPQHF
clone_size: many; j_call: TRBJ1-5; v_call: TRBV30; d_call: .; cdr3_nt: TGTGCCTGGAGTACCGGGGGGCCCCAGCATTTT; cdr3_aa: CAWSTGGPQHF
clone_size: few; j_call: TRBJ2-3; v_call: TRBV6-5; d_call: TRBD2; cdr3_nt: TGTGCCAGCAGTTACTCGAGCAGGACTAGCGGGTGGGATACGCAGTATTTT; cdr3_aa: CASSYSSRTSGWDTQYF
clone_size: many; j_call: TRBJ2-1; v_call: TRBV20-1; d_call: TRBD2; cdr3_nt: TGCAGTGCTGGGAGGGCCGAAGGCAATGAGCAGTTCTTC; cdr3_aa: CSAGRAEGNEQFF
clone_size: few; j_call: TRBJ2-2; v_call: TRBV6-1; d_call: TRBD2; cdr3_nt: TGTGCCAGCAGTGCCTGGACTAGCGGGAGGAACACCGGGGAGCTGTTTTTT; cdr3_aa: CASSAWTSGRNTGELFF
clone_size: many; j_call: TRBJ2-7; v_call: TRBV6-1; d_call: TRBD1; cdr3_nt: TGTGCCAGCAGCAGACAGGGTCGCACCTACGAGCAGTACTTC; cdr3_aa: CASSRQGRTYEQYF
clone_size: few; j_call: TRBJ1-5; v_call: TRBV2; d_call: TRBD1; cdr3_nt: TGTGCCAGCAGTCCGACAGGGGAGGGCAGTCAGCCCCAGCATTTT; cdr3_aa: CASSPTGEGSQPQHF
clone_size: .; j_call: TRBJ2-2; v_call: TRBV11-2; d_call: .; cdr3_nt: TGTGCCAGCAGCTTATGGGCAAACAGGAGGACCGGGGAGCTGTTTTTT; cdr3_aa: CASSLWANRRTGELFF
clone_size: few; j_call: TRBJ1-6; v_call: TRBV15; d_call: .; cdr3_nt: TGTGCCACCAGCAGAGAATCAACAGGGAGTGGGTCACCCCTCCACTTT; cdr3_aa: CATSRESTGSGSPLHF
clone_size: few; j_call: TRBJ1-4; v_call: TRBV6-2/TRBV6-3; d_call: .; cdr3_nt: TGTGCCAGCAGTTACTGGTCGGGTGCTCAGGCCCCAGAAAAACTGTTTTTT; cdr3_aa: CASSYWSGAQAPEKLFF
clone_size: many; j_call: TRBJ2-5; v_call: TRBV11-2; d_call: TRBD1; cdr3_nt: TGTGCCAGCAGCTTCGGGACAGGACAACAAGAGACCCAGTACTTC; cdr3_aa: CASSFGTGQQETQYF
clone_size: few; j_call: TRBJ2-3; v_call: TRBV29-1; d_call: TRBD2; cdr3_nt: TGCAGCGTTGAAGGGGGGACTAAATCCACAGATACGCAGTATTTT; cdr3_aa: CSVEGGTKSTDTQYF
clone_size: .; j_call: TRBJ2-2; v_call: TRBV6-4; d_call: .; cdr3_nt: TGTGCCAGCAGTGACTCGCCGGCGACGATCACCGGGGAGCTGTTTTTT; cdr3_aa: CASSDSPATITGELFF
clone_size: few; j_call: TRBJ2-3; v_call: TRBV20-1; d_call: .; cdr3_nt: TGCAGTGCTGGCCCGAACAGGGCCACCCTCGTTACGCAGTATTTT; cdr3_aa: CSAGPNRATLVTQYF